This T cell receptor (beta chain) was recovered during a study of T cells after yellow fever vaccination (dated by TCRdb to the late 2010s). A note on the overall study: The SMART-Seq v4 Ultra Low Input RNA kit was used to prepare libraries from fractions with low cell numbers. Bulk TCR alpha and beta repertoires were sequenced longitudinally to track T-cell clones before and after primary and booster YFV17D yellow fever vaccination. The cohort comprised two healthy male donors, one aged 18 to 30 and one aged 30 to 40 years. Blood was collected at multiple timepoints before and after primary and secondary immunization, and bulk PBMC replicates and cell subsets were isolated.

Remarks on this clonotype: The antigen it binds to is not known. No base quality information exists; no much larger clone differs at one position.

The treatment or condition label of this sample denotes: live attenuated yellow fever vaccine strain. At each blood-draw timepoint, two biological replicates of bulk PBMCs were obtained. PBMCs were isolated from peripheral blood using a standard Ficoll-Paque protocol. TriZol was used to extract RNA from bulk PBMCs, from CD4 and CD8 fractions, and from dextramer-positive and dextramer-negative fractions. Synthesis of TCR cDNA relied on 5'RACE template switching, a step that introduced a universal primer site along with unique molecular identifiers. Priming for cDNA synthesis came from both the TCR alpha and TCR beta constant segments. Libraries were amplified in two PCR steps, with sample barcodes and sequencing adapters added in the second step. Sequencing of libraries was performed on Illumina HiSeq 2500 (2x100 bp) or NovaSeq (2x150 bp). Regarding the original processing steps: MIGEC handled demultiplexing of reads and collapsing into UMI consensus sequences, while MiXCR performed V(D)J alignment. Using edgeR on replicate PBMC samples, clonotypes were called vaccine-responding if FDR was below 0.01 and the log2 fold change was above 5 up to day 15. Each bulk clonotype was labeled CD4 or CD8 based on which sequenced repertoire, CD4 or CD8, contained the clonotype at higher abundance. TCRdb reprocessing: public reads trimmed at Q25 with fastp, clones called with MiXCR, in-frame beta chains kept. Rows with a matching CDR3 protein are joined into one entry that keeps the most common DNA and genes. V and J calls and clone size were set by TCRdb, not the authors. The sample includes some 500,000 distinct CDR3 sequences, with approximately 12% observed a single time. The ten largest make up roughly 13% of the sample.

Reading from cysteine to phenylalanine, the CDR3 counts 14 amino acids. CDR3 DNA is the only sequence kept; it has 42 bases, read in frame from the first base. Taken from the germline V gene, the CDR1 and CDR2 loops are MDHEN and SYDVKM. V lost 6 bases and J lost 4 bases; the stretch between them is 15 bases long. Points the paper makes about the study in general: Because the study included only a couple of donors, the extent to which the findings can be generalized is limited. Compared with the primary T-cell response, the secondary T-cell response was weaker but faster, peaking on day 5 rather than day 15. Most clones expanded after primary vaccination (96% of CD4 and roughly 91% of CD8) were re-detected after the booster, suggesting that broad memory maintenance occurred. FACS-sorted repertoires could contain abundant contaminating clonotypes from the bulk population, so computational filtering was required. A small share of clonotypes was detected in both CD4 and CD8 compartments, with the overlap likely arising from convergent recombination.

The chain joins TRBV28 to TRBJ1-2; a tentative D call is TRBD1 (6 bases match). The sequence was obtained from a man younger than 40 who received the YFV17D yellow fever vaccine. Sequences were derived from PBMCs, sampled on the day of the yellow fever booster vaccination. The CDR3 region has the sequence CASRSNDRIYGYTF. The bases are TGTGCCAGCAGATCCAACGACAGGATCTATGGCTACACCTTC.